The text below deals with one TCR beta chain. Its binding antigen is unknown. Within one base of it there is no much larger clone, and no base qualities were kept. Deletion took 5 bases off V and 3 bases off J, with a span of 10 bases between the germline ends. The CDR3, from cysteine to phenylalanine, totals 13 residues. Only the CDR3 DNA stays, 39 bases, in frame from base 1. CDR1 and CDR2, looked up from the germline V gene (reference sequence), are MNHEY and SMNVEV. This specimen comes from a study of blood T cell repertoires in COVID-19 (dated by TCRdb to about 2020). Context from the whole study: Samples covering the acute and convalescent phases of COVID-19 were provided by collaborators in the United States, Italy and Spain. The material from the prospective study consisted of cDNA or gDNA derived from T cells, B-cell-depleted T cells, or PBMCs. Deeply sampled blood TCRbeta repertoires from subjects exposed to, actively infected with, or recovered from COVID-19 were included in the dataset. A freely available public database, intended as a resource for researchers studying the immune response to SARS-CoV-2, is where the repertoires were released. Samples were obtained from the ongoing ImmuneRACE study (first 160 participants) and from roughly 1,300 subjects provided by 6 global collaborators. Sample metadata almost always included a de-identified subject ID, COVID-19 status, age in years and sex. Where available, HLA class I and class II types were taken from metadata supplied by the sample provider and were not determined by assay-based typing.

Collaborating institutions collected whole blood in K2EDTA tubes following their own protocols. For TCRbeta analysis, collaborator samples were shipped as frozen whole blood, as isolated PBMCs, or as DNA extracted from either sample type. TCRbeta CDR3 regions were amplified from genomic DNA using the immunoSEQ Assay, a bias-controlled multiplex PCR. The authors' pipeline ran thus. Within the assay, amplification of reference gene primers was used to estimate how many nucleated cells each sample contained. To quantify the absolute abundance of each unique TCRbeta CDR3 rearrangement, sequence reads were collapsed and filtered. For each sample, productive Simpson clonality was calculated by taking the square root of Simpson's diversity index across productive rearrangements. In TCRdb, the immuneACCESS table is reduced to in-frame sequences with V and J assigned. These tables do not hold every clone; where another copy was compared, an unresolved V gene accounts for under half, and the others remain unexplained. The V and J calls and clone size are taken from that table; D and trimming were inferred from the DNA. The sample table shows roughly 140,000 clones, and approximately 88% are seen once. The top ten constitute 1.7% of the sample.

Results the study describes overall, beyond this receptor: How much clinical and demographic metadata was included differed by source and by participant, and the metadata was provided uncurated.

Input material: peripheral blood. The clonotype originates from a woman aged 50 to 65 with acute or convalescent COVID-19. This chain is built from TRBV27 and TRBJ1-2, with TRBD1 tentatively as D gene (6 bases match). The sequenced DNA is TGTGCCAGCAGTCAACAGGGACACTATGGCTACACCTTC. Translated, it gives CASSQQGHYGYTF.